A single sample gave rise to the 14 T cell receptor beta chains below, sequenced in a study of yellow fever vaccine responses in identical twins. Each CDR3 protein is one row after TCRdb ran MiXCR on the RT-PCR reads. The table shows about 4,000 distinct CDR3 sequences, with approximately 81% occurring only once. The sample consisted of T cells from blood (PBMCs), unsorted or a sorted subset (not recorded which), taken before or after yellow fever vaccination (not recorded which). The source of these receptors is a woman aged 18-35 years who received the yellow fever vaccine.

The V gene is TRBV11-1, the J gene TRBJ2-5; D is unclear. With 4 bases removed from V and 5 bases from J, the gap between germline ends came to 14 bases. The CDR3 runs to 14 residues. Germline V gene sequence: CDR1 SGHAT, CDR2 FQDESV (reference sequence). CDR3 amino acids: CASSSRLDTETQYF. Here the CDR3 DNA reads TGTGCCAGCAGCTCGAGATTAGATACGGAGACCCAGTACTTC. The full variable domain, completed using reference TRBV11-1 and TRBJ2-5, is EAEVAQSPRYKITEKSQAVAFWCDPISGHATLYWYRQILGQGPELLVQFQDESVVDDSQLPKDRFSAERLKGVDSTLKIQPAELGDSAMYLCASSSRLDTETQYFGPGTRLLVL.

In this sample, this clonotype turned up a few times. The V and J genes are TRBV15 and TRBJ2-3; D gene uncertain. The CDR3 is made up of 15 amino acids. Germline CDR1 and CDR2: LNHNV and YYDKDF (reference sequence). Between the trimmed V and J ends, which lost 4 bases and 2 bases, there was a span of 13 bases. CDR3 sequence reads: CATSITHGPTDTQYF. The CDR3 DNA sequence: TGTGCCACCAGCATCACACACGGCCCCACAGATACGCAGTATTTT.

V and J are TRBV5-1 and TRBJ2-3; TRBD2 matches 12 bases. Per the germline V gene, CDR1 is SGHRS and CDR2 is YFSETQ. The CDR3 loop spans 15 amino acids. Losses at the gene ends were 4 bases for V and 3 bases for J; bases not matched to a gene: 3. The DNA for the CDR3 is TGCGCCAGCAGCCTGACTAGCGGGGGAACAGATACGCAGTATTTT. Translation: CASSLTSGGTDTQYF.

The rearrangement joins TRBV18 to TRBJ2-1; TRBD2 agrees at 8 bases. This CDR3 spans 15 amino acids. CDR1 is KGHSH and CDR2 is LQKENI in the germline V gene. With 2 bases clipped from V and 7 bases from J, the junction kept 7 bases outside the gene matches. The DNA for the CDR3 is TGTGCCAGCTCACCAAGAATAGCGGGGTTGAATGAGCAGTTCTTC. As protein: CASSPRIAGLNEQFF. Based on the CDR3 plus reference TRBV18 and TRBJ2-1, the full variable domain is NAGVMQNPRHLVRRRGQEARLRCSPMKGHSHVYWYRQLPEEGLKFMVYLQKENIIDESGMPKERFSAEFPKEGPSILRIQQVVRGDSAAYFCASSPRIAGLNEQFFGPGTRLTVL.

This chain connects TRBV5-1 to TRBJ2-1; 9 bases fit TRBD1. With V trimmed by 0 bases and J by 7 bases, 5 bases remained unmatched. Germline CDR1 is SGHRS and CDR2 is YFSETQ. The CDR3 is 15 residues long. CDR3 in amino acids: CASSLEGQGRNEQFF. DNA for the CDR3: TGCGCCAGCAGCTTGGAGGGACAGGGAAGGAATGAGCAGTTCTTC.

This clonotype was seen a single time. CDR3 in amino acids: CASSLSRGGTYNEQFF. CDR3 sequence (DNA): TGTGCCAGCAGCTTGTCGCGGGGGGGCACCTACAATGAGCAGTTCTTC. This sequence joins TRBV5-5 and TRBJ2-1, with 9 bases that match TRBD2. J gave up 2 bases and V 1 base, and 4 bases lay outside the gene matches. Germline CDR1 SGHKS, CDR2 YYEKEE (reference sequence). The CDR3 spans 16 residues.

The chain recombines TRBV13 with TRBJ1-5, with TRBD1 matching 9 bases. J lost 6 bases, V lost 7 bases, and 4 bases had no gene match. This CDR3 has 13 amino acids. CDR1 and CDR2 from the germline V gene are PRHDT and FYEKMQ (reference sequence). The CDR3 nucleotides are TGTGCCAGCACCCGACAGGGGGGTCAGCCCCAGCATTTT. Translated: CASTRQGGQPQHF.

This clonotype has only one observation. The chain is built from TRBV11-3 and TRBJ2-2; TRBD1 matches at 7 bases. Germline V gene sequence: CDR1 SGHNT, CDR2 YENEEA. J was trimmed by 6 bases and V by 5 bases; bases with no gene match: 3. The length of the CDR3 is 13 residues. This chain's CDR3 is CASSIGQAGELFF. CDR3 coding DNA: TGTGCCAGCAGCATCGGACAGGCCGGGGAGCTGTTTTTT.

The V and J genes are TRBV29-1 and TRBJ1-2; D perhaps matches TRBD1 (6 bases). Trimming took off 3 bases at V and 8 bases at J, with 13 bases between the two ends. The V gene's germline CDR1 is SQVTM and CDR2 ANQGSEA. This CDR3 has 12 amino acids. The CDR3 region has the DNA TGCAGCGTTGAGGGGGGCTCTGGAGGCTACACCTTC. This codes for CSVEGGSGGYTF.

V usage is TRBV11-3 and J usage is TRBJ2-1, with D uncertain. The CDR3 length is 15 residues. V gave up 2 bases and J gave up 0 bases, with 8 bases separating them. Germline-derived CDR1 and CDR2 are SGHNT and YENEEA. CDR3 sequence reads: CASSLSRSSYNEQFF. The CDR3 coding sequence is TGTGCCAGCAGCTTATCCCGGAGCTCCTACAATGAGCAGTTCTTC.

V and J are TRBV4-2 and TRBJ2-3, with D maybe TRBD2 (5 bases). This CDR3 has 15 residues. V lost 1 base, J lost 2 bases, and 10 bases lay in between. Per germline, CDR1 LGHNA and CDR2 YNFKEQ. The CDR3 sequence is CASSQVEGHTDTQYF. For the CDR3, the DNA is TGTGCCAGCAGCCAAGTCGAGGGTCACACAGATACGCAGTATTTT.

This clonotype was observed a few times. The chain employs TRBV7-6 and TRBJ2-3; 8 bases are a match to TRBD2. The CDR3 spans 15 residues. The germline gives CDR1 SGHVS, CDR2 FNYEAQ. Trimming cost V 0 bases and J 4 bases; bases outside gene matches: 3. This chain's CDR3 is CASSLAAGGADTQYF. The CDR3, as DNA: TGTGCCAGCAGCTTAGCGGCGGGAGGAGCAGATACGCAGTATTTT.

This chain joins TRBV3-1 and TRBJ1-1; D possibly corresponds to TRBD1 (6 bases). CDR3 length: 14 residues. CDR1 is LGHDT and CDR2 is YNNKEL in the germline V gene (reference sequence). Trimming pared 2 bases from V and 3 bases from J, leaving 10 bases between. CDR3 sequence reads: CASSQTGLYTEAFF. The CDR3 coding sequence is TGTGCCAGCAGCCAAACAGGGTTGTACACTGAAGCTTTCTTT. The full variable domain, rest sourced from reference TRBV3-1 and TRBJ1-1, is DTAVSQTPKYLVTQMGNDKSIKCEQNLGHDTMYWYKQDSKKFLKIMFSYNNKELIINETVPNRFSPKSPDKAHLNLHINSLELGDSAVYFCASSQTGLYTEAFFGQGTRLTVV.

The chain's CDR3 is CASRLVVQETQYF. CDR3 nucleotides: TGTGCCAGCAGACTAGTAGTGCAAGAGACCCAGTACTTC. This chain links TRBV2 with TRBJ2-5; perhaps TRBD2 as D (5 bases). V was cut by 6 bases and J by 2 bases, with 10 bases left in between. Germline loops: CDR1 SNHLY, CDR2 FYNNEI. This CDR3 has 13 amino acids.